This entry concerns a single T cell receptor (beta chain). Germline V gives CDR1 MRHNA, CDR2 SNTAGT. CDR3 length: 18 amino acids. Germline trimming cut 6 bases from V and 7 bases from J; bases unmatched to any gene: 14. Here immunoSEQ multiplex PCR was the method, and the copy in TCRdb shows in-frame clones only, minus some. The table lists fewer than 150,000 clones, around 90% of them singletons. The data were obtained in a study of T cell responses to AZD1222 COVID-19 vaccine. This receptor was identified in an adult who received the AZD1222 COVID-19 vaccine. The chain couples TRBV6-4 to TRBJ2-1; 14 positions match TRBD2. This specimen was peripheral blood, taken 28 days after the second AZD1222 dose. As DNA, the CDR3 is TGTGCCAGCAGCGAGGGACTAGCGGGAGTTTCCAACCGGAATGAGCAGTTCTTC. Translating gives CASSEGLAGVSNRNEQFF.